This TCR beta chain was sequenced for a study of persistence of HIV-infected CD4 T cells. Sequencing used immunoSEQ version 4 in survey mode. Generated by immunoSEQ multiplex PCR, the TCRdb table keeps only in-frame clones and is missing some. The sample gives about 36,000 clones, over 65% of which show up once; 5% to 7% is in the top ten. Cells were stimulated with overlapping HIV-1 Gag 15-mer peptides. CD40L-negative CD69-negative CD45RO-high memory CD4+ T cells were sorted as populations depleted of antigen-responding cells. Donors had CD4+ T cell counts above 400 cells/uL and were CMV-seropositive. A roughly 18-hour stimulation of CD8-depleted PBMCs used anti-CD28/CD49d costimulation, CD40-blocking antibody and enfuvirtide. V lost 4 bases and J lost 1, with 13 bases in between. Per germline, CDR1 MNHEY and CDR2 SVGAGI. CDR3 length: 16 residues. Comment on this clone: The antigen remains undetermined.

General study findings and limits: CMV- and Gag-responding cells had lower TCRbeta richness than CD3/CD28-responding cells.

Sequences were derived from cultured CD4+ T cells from PBMCs, sampled from a patient who received antiretroviral therapy. The chain combines TRBV6-5 with TRBJ2-2; D is unresolved. The clonotype comes from an adult with HIV. The donor label of this sample is uncertain. CDR3 region: CASSSARPGNTGELFF. CDR3 in DNA: TGTGCCAGCAGTTCAGCAAGGCCAGGGAACACCGGGGAGCTGTTTTTT.